These 29 T cell receptor beta chains were sequenced from one sample in a study of T-cell reconstitution after alpha-beta-depleted transplantation in children. Unique molecular identifiers were built into the TCRbeta library. One entry per CDR3 protein results from TCRdb running MiXCR on the PCR reads. This table has some 550,000 distinct CDR3 sequences, 15% to 20% appearing once. Material: PBMCs from the stem cell graft donor, obtained from the stem cell graft. Source of these receptors: a human donor who donated a stem cell graft to a child with acute lymphoblastic leukemia.

V and J are TRBV11-1 and TRBJ1-1; D remains ambiguous. This CDR3 has 14 amino acids. The germline V gene encodes CDR1 SGHAT and CDR2 FQDESV (reference sequence). Trimming took 0 bases from V and 4 from J, leaving 9 bases between them. CDR3 loop: CASSLAPQVTEAFF. In nucleotides, the CDR3 is TGTGCCAGCAGCTTAGCGCCTCAGGTCACTGAAGCTTTCTTT.

CDR3 amino acids: CASTEGFNEQFF. CDR3 in DNA: TGTGCCAGCACAGAGGGTTTCAATGAGCAGTTCTTC. The chain has TRBV7-9 and TRBJ2-1, with a weak D call TRBD2 (5 bases). The V and J ends lost 7 bases and 6 bases respectively, with 10 bases between them. The CDR3 contains 12 residues. Germline lookup yields CDR1 SEHNR and CDR2 FQNEAQ (reference sequence).

The J gene is TRBJ2-1, the V gene TRBV4-1; no firm D call. There are 15 residues in the CDR3. The ends were cut back, 1 base at V and 0 bases at J, with 7 bases in the middle. CDR1 and CDR2 (germline): MGHRA, YSYEKL. This CDR3 is CASSQVPGSYNEQFF. CDR3 nucleotide sequence: TGCGCCAGCAGCCAAGTTCCGGGCTCCTACAATGAGCAGTTCTTC.

This clonotype was seen a handful of times. The chain links TRBV11-2 to TRBJ2-2, with D perhaps given as TRBD1 or TRBD2 (5 bases each). CDR3 length: 11 amino acids. Germline lookup yields CDR1 SGHAT and CDR2 FQNNGV. Written as DNA, the CDR3 is TGTGCGACCCGAGGGGCCGGGGAGCTGTTTTTT. The encoded protein is CATRGAGELFF.

V gene TRBV28 combines with J gene TRBJ2-5; the D gene is possibly TRBD1 (6 bases). This CDR3 comprises 18 residues. Trimming took off 6 bases at V and 3 bases at J, with 26 bases between the two ends. Germline V gene lookup returns CDR1 MDHEN and CDR2 SYDVKM. Here the CDR3 DNA reads TGTGCCAGCAGCCTTTCTTTAGGGGGACCTATTATAGAAGAGACCCAGTACTTC. Translated, it gives CASSLSLGGPIIEETQYF.

This sequence joins TRBV6-1 and TRBJ2-3; D unresolved. The CDR3 has 12 residues. Germline V gene data show CDR1 as MNHNS and CDR2 as SASEGT. The germline V and J ends were trimmed by 6 bases and 2 bases, with 6 bases remaining between them. The CDR3 loop is CASRSITDTQYF. The CDR3 coding sequence is TGTGCCAGCAGGTCCATCACAGATACGCAGTATTTT.

This clonotype came up a few times. CDR3 DNA sequence: TGCGCCAGCAGCAACAAGGGGGACATTCAGTACTTC. Amino acid sequence: CASSNKGDIQYF. The V call is TRBV5-1, the J call TRBJ2-4; TRBD1 is a possible D gene (6 bases). The ends were cut back, 4 bases at V and 8 bases at J, with 10 bases in the middle. CDR1 and CDR2 (germline): SGHRS, YFSETQ. The CDR3 is 12 residues long.

This chain links TRBV29-1 with TRBJ2-1; 7 nucleotides match TRBD2. Germline V gives CDR1 SQVTM, CDR2 ANQGSEA. The junction had 4 bases not matched to a gene; V was cut back by 3 bases and J by 2 bases. This CDR3 is 14 amino acids long. The CDR3 DNA is TGCAGCGTTGAGGTAACTAGCGCCTACAATGAGCAGTTCTTC. This translates into CSVEVTSAYNEQFF.

This clonotype has only a few counts. This sequence joins TRBV28 and TRBJ2-1, with D perhaps being TRBD1 or TRBD2 (5 bases each). The CDR3 totals 17 residues. Germline-derived CDR1 and CDR2 are MDHEN and SYDVKM. V was shortened by 3 bases and J by 0 bases, with 15 bases between the two germline ends. In nucleotides, the CDR3 is TGTGCCAGCAGTTTTTCCCCCGGGACCTACTCCTACAATGAGCAGTTCTTC. It is translated as CASSFSPGTYSYNEQFF.

CDR3 region: CSAWTSGRRDEQFF. In DNA, the CDR3 is TGCAGTGCCTGGACTAGCGGGAGGAGGGATGAGCAGTTCTTC. The chain employs TRBV20-1 and TRBJ2-1; 14 bases match TRBD2. With V trimmed by 6 bases and J by 8 bases, 6 bases remained unmatched. CDR1 and CDR2 from the germline V gene are DFQATT and SNEGSKA (reference sequence). This CDR3 is 14 amino acids long.

The V call is TRBV7-9, the J call TRBJ2-7; TRBD2 is a possible D gene (5 bases). Germline V gene data show CDR1 as SEHNR and CDR2 as FQNEAQ (reference sequence). The CDR3 spans 12 residues. V was clipped by 6 bases and J by 6 bases, with 12 bases between them. CDR3 loop: CASRSDGGEQYF. CDR3 nucleotide sequence: TGTGCCAGCAGATCCGACGGAGGCGAGCAGTACTTC.

The chain has TRBV12-3 or TRBV12-4 and TRBJ2-3; the match to TRBD2 covers 14 bases. CDR3 length: 19 residues. Trimming took 0 bases from V and 5 from J; bases not matched to a gene: 10. CDR3 in DNA: TGTGCCAGCAGTTTAGCGCTGGCGACTAGCGGGAGGGGAGTAGATACGCAGTATTTT. This gives the protein CASSLALATSGRGVDTQYF.

V and J are TRBV20-1 and TRBJ1-4, with unresolved D. The ends were cut back, 0 bases at V and 7 bases at J, with 0 bases in the middle. The CDR3 covers 10 residues. Per germline, CDR1 DFQATT and CDR2 SNEGSKA (reference sequence). The CDR3 here is CSARDEKLFF. In nucleotides, the CDR3 is TGCAGTGCTAGAGATGAAAAACTGTTTTTT.

The V call is TRBV9, the J call TRBJ1-1; TRBD1 is a possible D gene (5 bases). From germline, CDR1 is SGDLS and CDR2 YYNGEE. V lost 0 bases and J 3 bases, leaving 6 bases between the germline ends. There are 13 residues in the CDR3. CDR3 region: CASSVGDDTEAFF. The DNA for the CDR3 is TGTGCCAGCAGCGTAGGGGACGACACTGAAGCTTTCTTT.

This clonotype was seen only a few times. V usage is TRBV30 and J usage is TRBJ2-7; 7 positions match TRBD2. J lost 3 bases, V lost 0 bases, and 11 bases had no gene match. From germline, CDR1 is GTSNPN and CDR2 SVGIG (reference sequence). CDR3 size: 16 residues. The CDR3 sequence: CAWSVLGGGDYYEQYF. The CDR3 nucleotides are TGTGCCTGGAGTGTACTCGGCGGGGGAGACTACTACGAGCAGTACTTC. Full variable domain (outside the CDR3, taken from reference TRBV30 and TRBJ2-7): SQTIHQWPATLVQPVGSPLSLECTVEGTSNPNLYWYRQAAGRGLQLLFYSVGIGQISSEVPQNLSASRPQDRQFILSSKKLLLSDSGFYLCAWSVLGGGDYYEQYFGPGTRLTVT.

The V call is TRBV19, the J call TRBJ2-7; D is perhaps TRBD1 (5 bases). Per germline, CDR1 LNHDA and CDR2 SQIVND (reference sequence). This CDR3 has 12 amino acids. V dropped 1 base and J dropped 5 bases, with 6 bases sitting between them. CDR3 residues: CASSIGQNEQYF. Written as DNA, the CDR3 is TGTGCCAGTAGTATAGGACAGAACGAGCAGTACTTC.

The chain has TRBV18 and TRBJ2-1; TRBD2 matches 9 bases. The length of the CDR3 is 15 residues. The germline CDR1 and CDR2 sequences are KGHSH and LQKENI. Germline trimming cut 2 bases from V and 10 bases from J; bases unmatched to any gene: 9. CDR3 sequence: CASSPAPSGIGEQFF. The DNA for the CDR3 is TGTGCCAGCTCACCAGCCCCTAGCGGGATAGGAGAGCAGTTCTTC.

The gene calls are TRBV25-1 and TRBJ2-2; 16 bases fit TRBD2. CDR1 MGHDK and CDR2 SYGVNS come from the germline V gene. The junction had 17 bases not matched to a gene; V was cut back by 7 bases and J by 0 bases. This CDR3 is 22 amino acids long. The CDR3 sequence is CASNPGTSGRVPNVANTGELFF. Written as DNA, the CDR3 is TGTGCCAGCAACCCCGGGACTAGCGGGAGGGTTCCGAACGTCGCGAACACCGGGGAGCTGTTTTTT.

The gene calls are TRBV6-2 or TRBV6-3 and TRBJ1-5; D is perhaps TRBD1 (5 bases). Trimming took 2 bases from V and 7 from J, leaving 12 bases between them. CDR1 is MNHEY, CDR2 SVGEGT, per germline. The CDR3 runs to 14 residues. In nucleotides, the CDR3 is TGTGCCAGCAGTTACGGGGCAGAAGGGCAGCCCCAGCATTTT. Its translation is CASSYGAEGQPQHF.

The J gene is TRBJ2-2, the V gene TRBV7-9; the D gene is possibly TRBD2 (6 bases). CDR1 is SEHNR, CDR2 FQNEAQ, per germline (reference sequence). Trimming removed 5 bases at V and 8 bases at J, with 18 bases between. This CDR3 contains 15 residues. CDR3 sequence (DNA): TGTGCCAGCAGCCCGGGACTTACGGCCTGGGGGGAGCTGTTTTTT. Residues: CASSPGLTAWGELFF.

The chain joins TRBV5-1 to TRBJ1-1; a weak D match, TRBD1 (6 bases). This CDR3 is built from 13 residues. Germline V lookup: CDR1 SGHRS, CDR2 YFSETQ. Trimming shortened V by 2 bases and J by 8 bases, and 13 bases separated the two germline ends. DNA for the CDR3: TGCGCCAGCAGCTTTCCCCTCGGACAGGAAGCTTTCTTT. It specifies CASSFPLGQEAFF.

This clonotype was detected a few times. The chain carries TRBV5-6 and TRBJ2-1; D not certain. The V end lost 4 bases, the J end lost 2 bases, and 13 bases lay between the germline ends. The CDR3 is made up of 15 amino acids. The germline V gene has CDR1 SGHDT and CDR2 YYEEEE. The CDR3 sequence: CASSRSRSPYNEQFF. In DNA, the CDR3 is TGTGCCAGCAGCAGGAGCAGGTCCCCCTACAATGAGCAGTTCTTC.

This clonotype was observed a single time. Mismatch with germline at one junction end may stem from a read error. The chain is built from TRBV7-3 and TRBJ2-2, with 11 bases fitting TRBD2. The CDR3 sequence is 18 residues long. Germline lookup yields CDR1 SGHTA and CDR2 FQGTGA. The CDR3 protein is CANSLMTSGIANTGELFF. The DNA for the CDR3 is TGTGCCAACAGCTTAATGACTAGCGGGATTGCGAACACCGGGGAGCTGTTTTTT.

V gene TRBV25-1 combines with J gene TRBJ2-1, with 9 bases fitting TRBD1. The junction had 5 bases not matched to a gene; V was cut back by 4 bases and J by 4 bases. This CDR3 is built from 15 residues. Germline V gene lookup returns CDR1 MGHDK and CDR2 SYGVNS. DNA for the CDR3: TGTGCCAGCAGTGTGGACAGGGGCCCATACAATGAGCAGTTCTTC. This codes for CASSVDRGPYNEQFF.

This clonotype was detected ten times or more. The rearrangement uses TRBV6-1 and TRBJ1-1, with D possibly matching TRBD1 (5 bases). CDR1 is MNHNS and CDR2 is SASEGT in the germline V gene. V shed 6 bases and J shed 1 base, with 12 bases lying between them. The CDR3 runs to 14 residues. The CDR3 DNA is TGTGCCAGCAGGTCGGGGAGGGGGAACACTGAAGCTTTCTTT. This codes for CASRSGRGNTEAFF.

This clonotype appeared a few times. CDR3 DNA: TGTGCCAGCAGCCCGTCGATAGCTAGCGGGAGTTCCGAGCAGTACTTC. Translated: CASSPSIASGSSEQYF. J is TRBJ2-7 and V is TRBV4-2; 10 nucleotides line up with TRBD2. Germline V lookup: CDR1 LGHNA, CDR2 YNFKEQ. The V and J ends lost 4 bases and 6 bases, in that order; junction bases with no gene match: 12. CDR3 length: 16 residues.

Many counts were recorded for this clonotype. V usage is TRBV10-3 and J usage is TRBJ2-1; TRBD2 agrees at 12 bases. The ends lost 6 bases at V and 3 bases at J; junction bases unmatched: 0. Germline V gene sequence: CDR1 ENHRY, CDR2 SYGVKD. This CDR3 is 14 amino acids long. CDR3 sequence reads: CAIRGLAGYNEQFF. The CDR3 DNA sequence: TGTGCCATCAGGGGACTAGCGGGCTACAATGAGCAGTTCTTC.

This clonotype was observed a handful of times. This chain joins TRBV6-5 and TRBJ2-3; possible D gene TRBD2, 5 bases. Deletions cut 2 bases from V and 0 bases from J, with 15 bases between. Germline values: CDR1 MNHEY, CDR2 SVGAGI. The CDR3 is made up of 17 amino acids. The CDR3 nucleotides are TGTGCCAGCAGTTACGCGAGGGCGGCCTCTAGCACAGATACGCAGTATTTT. It encodes CASSYARAASSTDTQYF.

The V and J genes are TRBV21-1 and TRBJ2-5; the D segment call TRBD2 is taken from the table without a DNA check. TRBV21-1 is designated a pseudogene. The CDR3 is 12 amino acids. CDR3 sequence reads: CASSKLVETQYF. The CDR3 DNA follows: TGTGCCAGCAGCAAACTAGTGGAGACCCAGTACTTC.